This TCR beta chain derives from a study of blood T cell repertoires in COVID-19. Study in general: From the United States, Italy and Spain came samples of acute and convalescent COVID-19. T cells, B-cell-depleted T cells, or PBMCs supplied cDNA or gDNA.

CDR3 length: 14 amino acids. V gave up 6 bases and J gave up 9 bases; unmatched junction bases: 12. Germline V gene sequence: CDR1 MDHEN, CDR2 SYDVKM. Per the authors' pipeline: Amplifying reference gene primers gave estimates of nucleated cell counts. The table came from immunoSEQ multiplex PCR; TCRdb's copy has only in-frame clones and leaves some out. Clone size and the V and J calls come from that table; the DNA yielded D and trimming. The sample includes 150,000 to 200,000 clones, around four fifths of them seen just once. Sample: peripheral blood. The chain recombines TRBV28 with TRBJ2-7; 9 positions agree with TRBD1. The origin of this receptor is a woman under 40 with acute or convalescent COVID-19. CDR3 nucleotides: TGTGCCAGCAGCCTGGGGACAGGGCTCTTTGGGCAGTACTTC. It codes for CASSLGTGLFGQYF.